The 8 T cell receptor beta chains listed next were all sequenced from one sample in a study of cytomegalovirus exposure and HLA in healthy donors. With 60 Vbeta and 13 Jbeta primers, the PCR was carried out. Sequencing used immunoSEQ multiplex PCR; TCRdb keeps in-frame clones, though not all of them. Among around 85,000 clones, roughly 80% were seen once, and the ten largest hold 0.9% to 1.2%. The specimen was PBMCs. The origin of the receptors is a male donor in good health and CMV-seronegative.

The chain links TRBV4-3 to TRBJ1-3, with D possibly being TRBD1 (5 bases). V was cut by 0 bases and J by 2 bases, with 11 bases left in between. Germline-derived CDR1 and CDR2 are LGHNA and YSLEER. The CDR3 length is 16 residues. The CDR3: CASSQDRGGTGNTIYF. The CDR3 DNA sequence: TGCGCCAGCAGCCAAGATAGGGGAGGGACTGGAAACACCATATATTTT.

The V call is TRBV30, the J call TRBJ2-1, with D possibly matching TRBD1 (6 bases). There are 12 residues in the CDR3. Germline V gives CDR1 GTSNPN, CDR2 SVGIG (reference sequence). V lost 0 bases and J lost 8, with 8 bases in between. The CDR3 sequence: CAWSVQGYEQFF. The CDR3 DNA is TGTGCCTGGAGTGTACAGGGTTATGAGCAGTTCTTC.

To note about this clone: One end of the junction does not line up with germline, which may come from a read error. This sample includes further DNA sequences coding for the same CDR3. V is TRBV5-1 and J is TRBJ1-2, with D unresolved. CDR1 and CDR2 (germline): SGHRS, YFSETQ. The CDR3 has 15 residues. In DNA, the CDR3 is TGTGCCAGCAGCATAGCCCCAGCGGGTTTTCATGGCTACACCTTC. It translates to CASSIAPAGFHGYTF.

Only one count was recorded for this clone. J is TRBJ1-2 and V is TRBV5-1; D is undetermined. The V gene's germline CDR1 is SGHRS and CDR2 YFSETQ. Trimming took 5 bases from V and 2 from J, leaving 16 bases between them. The CDR3 runs to 15 residues. The CDR3 nucleotides are TGCGCCAGCAGTTACGGCGGCGGAAGAAACTATGGCTACACCTTC. Protein: CASSYGGGRNYGYTF.

This chain uses TRBV30 with TRBJ1-2, with unresolved D. The V end lost 4 bases, the J end lost 6 bases, and 9 bases lay between the germline ends. This CDR3 region has 11 residues. Germline assignment: CDR1 GTSNPN and CDR2 SVGIG (reference sequence). Written as DNA, the CDR3 is TGTGCCTGGAACGCTCGCGATGGCTACACCTTC. Amino acid sequence: CAWNARDGYTF.

The chain joins TRBV19 to TRBJ1-2; D possibly corresponds to TRBD1 (5 bases). V was clipped by 5 bases and J by 7 bases, with 17 bases between them. The CDR3 is 14 residues long. Germline V lookup: CDR1 LNHDA, CDR2 SQIVND (reference sequence). CDR3 region: CASSPGFGGGGYTF. In DNA, the CDR3 is TGTGCCAGTAGTCCGGGCTTCGGGGGAGGTGGCTACACCTTC.

CDR3 protein: CAISLTSGNYEQYF. CDR3 sequence (DNA): TGTGCCATCAGTCTGACTAGCGGCAACTACGAGCAGTACTTC. The rearrangement links TRBV10-3 to TRBJ2-7; TRBD2 agrees at 9 bases. V lost 5 bases to trimming and J lost 3 bases; unmatched junction nucleotides: 5. The CDR3 has 14 residues. Germline CDR1 reads ENHRY; CDR2 reads SYGVKD.

The V gene is TRBV6-6, the J gene TRBJ2-7; possibly TRBD2 for D (5 bases). Trimming removed 0 bases at V and 6 bases at J, with 15 bases between. Per the germline V gene, CDR1 is MNHNY and CDR2 is SVGAGI (reference sequence). This CDR3 contains 15 residues. The CDR3 sequence is CASSYSTTGFPEQYF. Here the CDR3 DNA reads TGTGCCAGCAGTTACTCGACAACGGGATTCCCCGAGCAGTACTTC.